The TCR beta chain under discussion was sequenced for a study of identical twins. The CDR3 runs 16 residues. With 0 bases clipped from V and 6 bases from J, the junction kept 6 bases outside the gene matches. TCRdb re-called the 5' RACE reads with MiXCR, one entry per CDR3 protein. The table has about 340,000 distinct CDR3 sequences, about 9% seen once; the top ten hold roughly 8.7%. The chain combines TRBV12-3 or TRBV12-4 with TRBJ2-3; 10 nucleotides line up with TRBD2. Source material: naive T cells sorted from blood. This sequence originates from a woman between 50 and 59 years old in good health. CDR3 in DNA: TGTGCCAGCAGTTTAGCGCCTAGCGGGAGCGGCGATACGCAGTATTTT. Its translation is CASSLAPSGSGDTQYF.